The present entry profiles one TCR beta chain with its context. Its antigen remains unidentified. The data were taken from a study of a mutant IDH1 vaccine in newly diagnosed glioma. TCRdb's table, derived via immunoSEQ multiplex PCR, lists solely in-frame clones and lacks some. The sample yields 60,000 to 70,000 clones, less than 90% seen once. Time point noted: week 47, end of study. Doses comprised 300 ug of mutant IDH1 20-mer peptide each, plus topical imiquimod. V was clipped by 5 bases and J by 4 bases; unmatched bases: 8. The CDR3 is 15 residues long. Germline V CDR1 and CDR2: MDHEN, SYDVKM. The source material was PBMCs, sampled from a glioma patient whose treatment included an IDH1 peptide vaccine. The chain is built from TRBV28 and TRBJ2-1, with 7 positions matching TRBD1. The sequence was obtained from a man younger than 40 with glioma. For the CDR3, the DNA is TGTGCCAGCAGTGTGGGGGCAGGGGGTTACAATGAGCAGTTCTTC. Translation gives CASSVGAGGYNEQFF.